One sample yielded the 32 T cell receptor beta chains listed below, sequenced in a study of blood T cell repertoires in COVID-19. The data were produced by immunoSEQ multiplex PCR, yet TCRdb's version contains in-frame clones alone and is incomplete. The sample contains about 210,000 clones, under 85% of which appear only once. Sequencing was done on a sample of peripheral blood. These receptors originate from an elderly woman with COVID-19, enrolled during active disease.

This clone was observed a single time. The rearrangement joins TRBV5-1 to TRBJ1-4, with TRBD1 identical over 10 bases. CDR1 is SGHRS and CDR2 is YFSETQ in the germline V gene. The CDR3 extends over 15 amino acids. Trimming cost V 4 bases and J 7 bases; bases outside gene matches: 7. The CDR3 DNA is TGCGCCAGCAGCAGTTTGACAGGGGGCGGTGAAAAACTGTTTTTT. This codes for CASSSLTGGGEKLFF. Full variable domain (rest looked up from reference TRBV5-1 and TRBJ1-4): KAGVTQTPRYLIKTRGQQVTLSCSPISGHRSVSWYQQTPGQGLQFLFEYFSETQRNKGNFPGRFSGRQFSNSRSEMNVSTLELGDSALYLCASSSLTGGGEKLFFGSGTQLSVL.

The V gene is TRBV7-4, the J gene TRBJ1-5; 9 bases fit TRBD1. Germline V gene lookup returns CDR1 SGHVT and CDR2 SQSDAQ. V gave up 6 bases and J gave up 4 bases; unmatched junction bases: 7. The CDR3 spans 15 residues. The CDR3 DNA reads as TGTGCCAGCAGTCCTAGGGACAGGGTGAATCAGCCCCAGCATTTT. This gives the protein CASSPRDRVNQPQHF.

This chain links TRBV6-5 with TRBJ1-1, with D unclear. CDR1 is MNHEY, CDR2 SVGAGI, per germline. This CDR3 has 14 amino acids. Deletions cut 4 bases from V and 3 bases from J, with 12 bases between. The CDR3: CASSSGVVDTEAFF. CDR3 DNA sequence: TGTGCCAGCAGTTCCGGGGTAGTGGACACTGAAGCTTTCTTT.

This clone was seen only a few times. J is TRBJ1-1 and V is TRBV4-1; no definite D call. Germline V lookup: CDR1 MGHRA, CDR2 YSYEKL. Trimming removed 3 bases from V and 3 bases from J, with 8 bases in between. The CDR3 is 13 residues long. CDR3 protein: CASSHRGDTEAFF. The CDR3 DNA sequence: TGCGCCAGCAGCCATCGAGGTGACACTGAAGCTTTCTTT.

The V and J genes are TRBV5-1 and TRBJ2-1, with a possible D match to TRBD1 (6 bases). Trimming removed 4 bases at V and 5 bases at J, with 13 bases between. Germline V gives CDR1 SGHRS, CDR2 YFSETQ. The CDR3 is 14 amino acids. The CDR3 here is CASSRDRRNNEQFF. CDR3 coding DNA: TGCGCCAGCAGCCGAGACAGGCGAAACAATGAGCAGTTCTTC.

The J gene is TRBJ2-2, the V gene TRBV5-1, with D perhaps TRBD1 (6 bases). The CDR3 totals 14 residues. CDR1 is SGHRS and CDR2 is YFSETQ in the germline V gene. V lost 4 bases and J lost 5, with 12 bases in between. CDR3 sequence reads: CASSLSGETGELFF. In nucleotides, the CDR3 is TGCGCCAGCAGCCTTTCAGGGGAAACCGGGGAGCTGTTTTTT.

V and J are TRBV7-9 and TRBJ2-5; D ambiguous. Germline V gene sequence: CDR1 SEHNR, CDR2 FQNEAQ (reference sequence). The CDR3 consists of 13 residues. Deletions cut 1 base from V and 5 bases from J, with 8 bases between. The DNA for the CDR3 is TGTGCCAGCAGCTTAGTTCCGAGCGAGACCCAGTACTTC. This codes for CASSLVPSETQYF.

Only a few counts were recorded for this clone. The chain combines TRBV7-8 with TRBJ2-1; 15 bases align to TRBD2. The CDR3 loop spans 15 amino acids. V trimming: 4 bases; J trimming: 6 bases; junction bases outside the gene matches: 1. Germline CDR1 reads SGHVS; CDR2 reads FQNEAQ. CDR3 protein: CASSWTSGGANEQFF. DNA of the CDR3: TGTGCCAGCAGCTGGACTAGCGGGGGGGCCAATGAGCAGTTCTTC.

V gene TRBV11-2 combines with J gene TRBJ1-5; tentatively, D is TRBD1 (5 bases). V gave up 5 bases and J gave up 8 bases, with 13 bases separating them. Germline CDR1 and CDR2: SGHAT and FQNNGV. This CDR3 region has 13 residues. The CDR3 is CASSLKWGEPQHF. The CDR3 DNA sequence: TGTGCCAGCAGCCTAAAATGGGGGGAGCCCCAGCATTTT.

The chain couples TRBV28 to TRBJ1-2; 7 nucleotides match TRBD1. CDR1 is MDHEN and CDR2 is SYDVKM in the germline V gene. Unmatched junction bases numbered 8, after V lost 5 bases and J lost 8 bases. The CDR3 contains 13 residues. Here the CDR3 reads CASSLDRSRGYTF. The CDR3 DNA follows: TGTGCCAGCAGTCTGGACAGGTCGAGGGGCTACACCTTC.

The chain carries TRBV9 and TRBJ1-1, with D perhaps matching TRBD1 (6 bases). Looked up from germline, CDR1 is SGDLS and CDR2 is YYNGEE. V lost 3 bases and J 5 bases, leaving 14 bases between the germline ends. The CDR3 covers 14 residues. The CDR3 DNA reads as TGTGCCAGCAGCGGCCCGGACAGTAGGACTGAAGCTTTCTTT. This encodes CASSGPDSRTEAFF.

Details on this clone: A junction boundary mismatches the germline segment, possibly from a read error. The chain employs TRBV5-1 and TRBJ2-2, with 8 bases fitting TRBD1. Looked up from germline, CDR1 is SGHRS and CDR2 is YFSETQ. The CDR3 has 16 amino acids. The CDR3 sequence is CASSSVYRGNAGELFF. The CDR3 nucleotides read TGCGCCAGCAGCTCGGTGTACAGGGGGAACGCCGGGGAGCTGTTTTTT.

The chain has TRBV9 and TRBJ1-4; the D is unclear. V lost 4 bases and J lost 8, with 15 bases in between. CDR1 and CDR2 from the germline V gene are SGDLS and YYNGEE. The CDR3 runs 14 residues. The CDR3 protein is CASSSRLEGEKLFF. For the CDR3, the DNA is TGTGCCAGCAGCTCCCGATTAGAGGGAGAAAAACTGTTTTTT.

This clone has only one observation. This sequence joins TRBV7-9 and TRBJ2-5; possible D gene TRBD1, 6 bases. Trimming cost V 5 bases and J 4 bases, with 14 bases left between them. CDR1 and CDR2 from the germline V gene are SEHNR and FQNEAQ (reference sequence). This CDR3 region has 14 residues. CDR3: CASSPMGAGETQYF. The CDR3 DNA follows: TGTGCCAGCAGCCCCATGGGGGCTGGAGAGACCCAGTACTTC.

In DNA, the CDR3 is TGCGCCAGCAGCCCCGAGGACAGGGATGGCTACACCTTC. This translates into CASSPEDRDGYTF. The gene calls are TRBV5-1 and TRBJ1-2; TRBD1 matches at 8 bases. Trimming removed 4 bases from V and 6 bases from J; junction bases left unmatched: 5. Per germline, CDR1 SGHRS and CDR2 YFSETQ. The CDR3 loop spans 13 amino acids.

This clone occurred once. V gene TRBV28 combines with J gene TRBJ1-1; 8 bases agree with TRBD1. Trimming removed 5 bases from V and 7 bases from J; junction bases left unmatched: 12. The V gene's germline CDR1 is MDHEN and CDR2 SYDVKM. CDR3 length: 15 amino acids. Written as DNA, the CDR3 is TGTGCCAGCAGTATACCCGGGACAGGAAAATTTGAAGCTTTCTTT. This sequence encodes CASSIPGTGKFEAFF. Full variable domain (missing parts from reference TRBV28 and TRBJ1-1): DVKVTQSSRYLVKRTGEKVFLECVQDMDHENMFWYRQDPGLGLRLIYFSYDVKMKEKGDIPEGYSVSREKKERFSLILESASTNQTSMYLCASSIPGTGKFEAFFGQGTRLTVV.

The gene calls are TRBV28 and TRBJ2-7, with TRBD2 matching 15 bases. J gave up 7 bases and V 3 bases, and 10 bases lay outside the gene matches. Germline assignment: CDR1 MDHEN and CDR2 SYDVKM. This CDR3 has 17 residues. CDR3 coding DNA: TGTGCCAGCAGTTTGGGGACTAGCGGGAGGACGGGGGGGGAGCAGTACTTC. Its translation: CASSLGTSGRTGGEQYF.

The CDR3 loop is CASSQTEDQPQHF. The CDR3 coding sequence is TGTGCCAGCAGCCAGACCGAGGATCAGCCCCAGCATTTT. The V and J genes are TRBV12-3 or TRBV12-4 and TRBJ1-5; D unclear. V dropped 6 bases and J dropped 5 bases, with 11 bases sitting between them. CDR3 size: 13 residues.

The chain links TRBV7-9 to TRBJ1-6; 7 bases agree with TRBD1. CDR3 length equals 15 residues. From germline, CDR1 is SEHNR and CDR2 FQNEAQ (reference sequence). V lost 0 bases, J lost 8 bases, and 4 bases stayed unmatched. As DNA, the CDR3 is TGTGCCAGCAGCTTAGCAAGGGGGCTCGATTCACCCCTCCACTTT. It yields the protein CASSLARGLDSPLHF.

This clone was recorded many times. The V call is TRBV2, the J call TRBJ2-7, with D perhaps matching TRBD2 (6 bases). V lost 5 bases and J lost 9, with 11 bases in between. CDR3 length: 11 residues. Germline lookup yields CDR1 SNHLY and CDR2 FYNNEI. CDR3 DNA: TGTGCCAGCAGTTGGGCGGGACCGCAGTACTTC. Translated: CASSWAGPQYF.

The gene calls are TRBV3-1 (or the pseudogene TRBV3-2) and TRBJ1-1; 7 positions agree with TRBD1. The CDR3 covers 14 residues. With V trimmed by 2 bases and J by 4 bases, 4 bases remained unmatched. In germline, CDR1 is LGHDT, CDR2 YNNKEL (reference sequence). CDR3 coding DNA: TGTGCCAGCAGCCAAATGACAGGGCCCACTGAAGCTTTCTTT. Its protein is CASSQMTGPTEAFF.

This clone showed up just once. The V and J genes are TRBV3-1 (or the pseudogene TRBV3-2) and TRBJ2-1, with TRBD2 matching over 12 bases. Germline CDR1 LGHDT, CDR2 YNNKEL (reference sequence). The V and J ends lost 1 base and 5 bases, in that order; junction bases with no gene match: 9. This CDR3 is 18 amino acids long. CDR3 protein: CASSQVPTSGRPNNEQFF. The CDR3 DNA is TGTGCCAGCAGCCAAGTTCCGACTAGCGGGAGACCCAACAATGAGCAGTTCTTC.

The genes are TRBV5-1 and TRBJ2-5; TRBD1 matches at 9 bases. CDR3 size: 13 residues. V lost 4 bases and J lost 3; bases outside the gene matches: 1. Germline values: CDR1 SGHRS, CDR2 YFSETQ. The CDR3 spells CASSRTGEETQYF. DNA for the CDR3: TGCGCCAGCAGCAGGACAGGGGAAGAGACCCAGTACTTC.

The J gene is TRBJ2-3, the V gene TRBV7-9, with 14 bases identical to TRBD2. The ends lost 5 bases at V and 0 bases at J; junction bases unmatched: 7. CDR3 length: 18 residues. Germline V lookup: CDR1 SEHNR, CDR2 FQNEAQ (reference sequence). CDR3 coding DNA: TGTGCCAGCAGCGGACTAGCGGGAGGATGGCTCAGCACAGATACGCAGTATTTT. This codes for CASSGLAGGWLSTDTQYF.

V gene TRBV25-1 combines with J gene TRBJ2-2, with D perhaps TRBD2 (6 bases). V shed 6 bases and J shed 5 bases, with 10 bases lying between them. Germline V gene sequence: CDR1 MGHDK, CDR2 SYGVNS. The CDR3 loop spans 13 amino acids. The CDR3 region is CASRRDSTGELFF. CDR3 sequence (DNA): TGTGCCAGCAGGCGGGATTCGACCGGGGAGCTGTTTTTT.

The chain carries TRBV4-1 and TRBJ2-4; 9 bases are a match to TRBD1. This CDR3 contains 16 residues. Germline V gene data show CDR1 as MGHRA and CDR2 as YSYEKL. The V gene end was trimmed by 4 bases and the J gene end by 2 bases; junction bases not matched to a gene: 6. This CDR3 is CASSPRDRVSKNIQYF. CDR3 DNA sequence: TGCGCCAGCAGCCCCCGGGACAGGGTATCCAAAAACATTCAGTACTTC.

The chain has TRBV5-4 and TRBJ1-4; 9 positions match TRBD1. This CDR3 region has 14 residues. The V gene end was trimmed by 7 bases and the J gene end by 8 bases; junction bases not matched to a gene: 9. Germline values: CDR1 SGHNT, CDR2 YYREEE (reference sequence). The DNA of the CDR3 is TGTGCCAGCGCACCGACAGGGGGTAGCGAAAAACTGTTTTTT. It translates to CASAPTGGSEKLFF.

The chain carries TRBV7-2 and TRBJ1-2; TRBD1 matches 8 bases. Trimming at V came to 1 base and at J to 4 bases, leaving 8 bases not matched to a gene. CDR3 size: 16 residues. From germline, CDR1 is SGHTA and CDR2 FQGNSA. DNA for the CDR3: TGTGCCAGCAGCTTAGTCGTAGGGCAGGGGGCCTATGGCTACACCTTC. This gives the protein CASSLVVGQGAYGYTF. Variable domain in full (rest from reference TRBV7-2 and TRBJ1-2): GAGVSQSPSNKVTEKGKDVELRCDPISGHTALYWYRQSLGQGLEFLIYFQGNSAPDKSGLPSDRFSAERTGGSVSTLTIQRTQQEDSAVYLCASSLVVGQGAYGYTFGSGTRLTVV.

V usage is TRBV28 and J usage is TRBJ1-6, with D maybe TRBD1 (6 bases). The CDR3 length is 16 residues. Trimming stripped 2 bases from V and 9 bases from J, with 17 bases between. Germline V CDR1 and CDR2: MDHEN, SYDVKM. The CDR3 sequence is CASSLRGAPGASPLHF. For the CDR3, the DNA is TGTGCCAGCAGTTTACGGGGGGCGCCGGGAGCTTCACCCCTCCACTTT.

V gene TRBV11-2 combines with J gene TRBJ2-3; 7 bases agree with TRBD2. The V gene end was trimmed by 5 bases and the J gene end by 0 bases; junction bases not matched to a gene: 11. The CDR3 is 17 residues long. Germline V gene lookup returns CDR1 SGHAT and CDR2 FQNNGV. Here the CDR3 reads CASSTYDQRGSTDTQYF. In DNA, the CDR3 is TGTGCCAGCAGCACCTACGACCAGCGGGGAAGCACAGATACGCAGTATTTT. Together with reference TRBV11-2 and TRBJ2-3, the CDR3 gives the full variable domain: EAGVAQSPRYKIIEKRQSVAFWCNPISGHATLYWYQQILGQGPKLLIQFQNNGVVDDSQLPKDRFSAERLKGVDSTLKIQPAKLEDSAVYLCASSTYDQRGSTDTQYFGPGTRLTVL.

This clone was detected a few times. V usage is TRBV6-6 and J usage is TRBJ1-5, with 8 bases matching TRBD1. Per germline, CDR1 MNHNY and CDR2 SVGAGI (reference sequence). The CDR3 contains 13 residues. The trim removed 7 bases at V and 4 bases at J, leaving 3 bases unmatched. CDR3: CASTRQGNQPQHF. DNA of the CDR3: TGTGCCAGCACGAGACAGGGGAATCAGCCCCAGCATTTT.

This clone was detected a few times. The V call is TRBV28, the J call TRBJ2-7, with a tentative D call TRBD1 (5 bases). Germline CDR1 reads MDHEN; CDR2 reads SYDVKM. Deletions cut 5 bases from V and 4 bases from J, with 9 bases between. The CDR3 is made up of 12 amino acids. The CDR3 coding sequence is TGTGCCAGCAGTGCCCAGGGTTACGAGCAGTACTTC. It encodes CASSAQGYEQYF.